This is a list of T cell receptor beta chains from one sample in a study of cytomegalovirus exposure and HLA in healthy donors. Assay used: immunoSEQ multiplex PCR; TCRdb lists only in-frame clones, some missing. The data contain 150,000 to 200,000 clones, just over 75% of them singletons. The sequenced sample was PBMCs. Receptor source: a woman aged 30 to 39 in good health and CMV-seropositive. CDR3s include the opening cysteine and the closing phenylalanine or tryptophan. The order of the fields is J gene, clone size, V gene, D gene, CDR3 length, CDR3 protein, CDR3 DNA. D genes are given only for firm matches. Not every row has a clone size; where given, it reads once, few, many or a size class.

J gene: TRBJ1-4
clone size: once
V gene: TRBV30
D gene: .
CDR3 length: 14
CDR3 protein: CAWSEGQVNEKLFF
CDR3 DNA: TGTGCCTGGAGCGAAGGCCAGGTAAATGAAAAACTGTTTTTT

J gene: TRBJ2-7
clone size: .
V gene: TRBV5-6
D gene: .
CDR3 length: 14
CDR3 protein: CASSLKQPPYEQYF
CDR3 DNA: TGTGCCAGCAGCTTGAAACAGCCCCCCTACGAGCAGTACTTC

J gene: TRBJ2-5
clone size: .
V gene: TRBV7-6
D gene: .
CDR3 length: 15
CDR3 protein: CASSLAQLASETQYF
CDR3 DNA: TGTGCCAGCAGCTTAGCGCAACTAGCAAGCGAGACCCAGTACTTC

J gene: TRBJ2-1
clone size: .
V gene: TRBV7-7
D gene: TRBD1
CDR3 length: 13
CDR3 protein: CASSQDRGNEQFF
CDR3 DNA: TGTGCCAGCAGCCAGGACAGGGGTAATGAGCAGTTCTTC

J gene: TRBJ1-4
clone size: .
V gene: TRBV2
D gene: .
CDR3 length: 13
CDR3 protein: CASRRGDNEKLFF
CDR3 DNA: TGTGCCAGCCGCCGGGGGGATAATGAAAAACTGTTTTTT

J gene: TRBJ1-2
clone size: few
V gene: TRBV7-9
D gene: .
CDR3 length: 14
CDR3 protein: CASRFQALNYGYTF
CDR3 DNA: TGTGCCAGCAGATTCCAAGCTCTGAACTATGGCTACACCTTC

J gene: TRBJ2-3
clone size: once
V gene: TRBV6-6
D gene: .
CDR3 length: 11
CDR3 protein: CASTPGDTQYF
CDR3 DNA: TGTGCCAGCACCCCCGGAGATACGCAGTATTTT

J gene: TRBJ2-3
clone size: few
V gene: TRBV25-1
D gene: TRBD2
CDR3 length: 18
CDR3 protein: CASSGYGELAGGTDTQYF
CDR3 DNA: TGTGCCAGCAGTGGGTACGGGGAACTAGCGGGAGGCACAGATACGCAGTATTTT

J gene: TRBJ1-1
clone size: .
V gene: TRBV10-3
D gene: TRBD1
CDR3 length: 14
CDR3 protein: CAIRGTAQKTEAFF
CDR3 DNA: TGTGCCATCAGAGGGACAGCCCAAAAGACTGAAGCTTTCTTT

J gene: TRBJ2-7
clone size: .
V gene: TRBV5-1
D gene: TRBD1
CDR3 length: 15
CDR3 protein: CASSLSGGNAYEQYF
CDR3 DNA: TGCGCCAGCAGCTTGTCAGGGGGTAACGCCTACGAGCAGTACTTC

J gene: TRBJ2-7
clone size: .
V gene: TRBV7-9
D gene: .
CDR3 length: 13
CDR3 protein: CASSQGGGWEQYF
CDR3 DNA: TGTGCCAGCAGTCAGGGAGGCGGATGGGAGCAGTACTTC

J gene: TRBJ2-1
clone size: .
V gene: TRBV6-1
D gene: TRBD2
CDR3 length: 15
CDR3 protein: CASTLSGSLYNEQFF
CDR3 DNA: TGTGCCAGCACCCTTAGCGGGAGCCTCTACAATGAGCAGTTCTTC

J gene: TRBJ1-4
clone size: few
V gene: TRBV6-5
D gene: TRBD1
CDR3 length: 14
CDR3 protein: CASRRQGGNEKLFF
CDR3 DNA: TGTGCCAGCAGAAGACAGGGCGGTAATGAAAAACTGTTTTTT

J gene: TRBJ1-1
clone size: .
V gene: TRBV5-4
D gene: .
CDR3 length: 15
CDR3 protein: CASSLGQGGNTEAFF
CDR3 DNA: TGTGCCAGCAGCTTGGGGCAGGGTGGCAACACTGAAGCTTTCTTT

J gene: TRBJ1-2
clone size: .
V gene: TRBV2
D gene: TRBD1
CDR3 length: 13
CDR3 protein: CASGIQGAYGYTF
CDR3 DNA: TGTGCCAGCGGGATACAGGGGGCCTATGGCTACACCTTC

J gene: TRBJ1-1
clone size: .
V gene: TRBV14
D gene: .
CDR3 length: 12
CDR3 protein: CASSQEPGGAFF
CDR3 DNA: TGTGCCAGCAGCCAAGAACCCGGCGGAGCTTTCTTT

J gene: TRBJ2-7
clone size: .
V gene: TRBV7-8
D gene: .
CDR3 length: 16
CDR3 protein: CASSLNIPADTYEQYF
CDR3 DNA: TGTGCCAGCAGCTTAAATATTCCTGCAGACACCTACGAGCAGTACTTC